This is a list of T cell receptor beta chains from one sample in a study of T-cell memory formation after mild COVID-19. TCRdb used MiXCR to reprocess the 5' RACE reads, holding one entry per CDR3 protein. Of about 140,000 distinct CDR3 sequences listed, 11% to 15% are singletons. The specimen was PBMCs or a T cell subset sorted from them (not recorded which). These TCRs come from an adult woman who had mild COVID-19 (a few samples of this study predate the infection). Cell type and time point are not known. The CDR3 runs from the conserved cysteine through the conserved F or W. D genes are given only for firm matches. The size field is filled for only some rows; it gives once, few, many or a size class.

TRBJ1-3 - TRBV5-1 - TGCGCCAGCAGCTTGGGTTCGGGGGCTGGAAACACCATATATTTT CASSLGSGAGNTIYF
TRBJ2-5 many TRBV7-2 - TGTGCCAGCAGCCGCGAGGGGACCCAGTACTTC CASSREGTQYF
TRBJ2-3 - TRBV20-1 TRBD2 TGCAGTGCCCTTCTCGGGACTAGCGAATACACAGATACGCAGTATTTT CSALLGTSEYTDTQYF
TRBJ1-2 few TRBV12-3/TRBV12-4 - TGTGACAGCAGGGCGGGGTTCGGACCGGTTGATGGCTACACCTTC CDSRAGFGPVDGYTF
TRBJ2-5 few TRBV12-3/TRBV12-4 TRBD1 TGTGCCAGCAGTTTAGCGCAGGGGGCGATGCAAGAGACCCAGTACTTC CASSLAQGAMQETQYF
TRBJ2-1 - TRBV20-1 TRBD2 TGCAGTGCTAGAACAGCGGGGGGGCTCCACAATGAGCAGTTCTTC CSARTAGGLHNEQFF
TRBJ2-7 - TRBV29-1 - TGCGGCGTTGGGGACGGCTACGAGCAGTACTTC CGVGDGYEQYF
TRBJ2-7 - TRBV12-3/TRBV12-4 - TGTGCCAGCAGTTTAGGGCTCGGGATGAGCTACGAGCAGTACTTC CASSLGLGMSYEQYF
TRBJ1-5 few TRBV7-9 - TGTGCCAGCAGCTTAAGTCAATCAGGTAGCAATCAGCCCCAGCATTTT CASSLSQSGSNQPQHF
TRBJ1-5 few TRBV4-1 - TGCGCCAGCAGCCAAGATCGGCGACAGCCCCAGCATTTT CASSQDRRQPQHF
TRBJ2-5 few TRBV4-1 - TGCGCCAGCAGCCAAGATATGGGGACCCAGTACTTC CASSQDMGTQYF
TRBJ1-2 - TRBV4-2 TRBD1 TGTGCCAGCAGCCACCAACGGACAGGGGGCAGGATCTATGGCTACACCTTC CASSHQRTGGRIYGYTF
TRBJ2-2 few TRBV27 TRBD1 TGTGCCAGCGGAGCTTACAGGGGTACCGGGGAGCTGTTTTTT CASGAYRGTGELFF
TRBJ1-1 - TRBV11-2 - TGTGCCAGCAGCCCTAGTCTGTCAGAAGCTTTCTTT CASSPSLSEAFF
TRBJ1-2 - TRBV20-1 - TGCAGTATTCGACAGGTTTTTGACTATGGCTACACCTTC CSIRQVFDYGYTF
TRBJ2-7 few TRBV7-9 - TGTGCCAGCAGCCTCTTCGGGGACGGCACCTACGAGCAGTACTTC CASSLFGDGTYEQYF
TRBJ2-7 few TRBV30 TRBD2 TGTGCCTGGAGTGTTTCACTAGCGGGTAACGAGCAGTACTTC CAWSVSLAGNEQYF
TRBJ2-7 few TRBV20-1 TRBD2 TGCAGTGCCCCTAAGGGACTAGCGACCTACGAGCAGTACTTC CSAPKGLATYEQYF
TRBJ1-2 few TRBV5-1 - TGCGCCAGCAGCTTGGAGGGGCCTAACTATGGCTACACCTTC CASSLEGPNYGYTF
TRBJ2-3 - TRBV12-3/TRBV12-4 - TGTGCCAGCAGTTATAGAGCTAGCACAGATACGCAGTATTTT CASSYRASTDTQYF
TRBJ1-1 - TRBV29-1 - TGCAGCGATAACGGACTGAACACTGAAGCTTTCTTT CSDNGLNTEAFF
TRBJ1-2 few TRBV2 - TGTGCCAGCATCGGCGGGGAGGCTGGTGGCTACACCTTC CASIGGEAGGYTF
TRBJ2-6 few TRBV12-3/TRBV12-4 - TGTGCCAGCAGTTTTCAACGGCAGCTATCTGGGGCCAACGTCCTGACTTTC CASSFQRQLSGANVLTF
TRBJ2-2 - TRBV11-2 - TGTGCCAGCAGCCCCCTACCGGGACATCGAACCGGGGAGCTGTTTTTT CASSPLPGHRTGELFF
TRBJ2-7 few TRBV2 - TGTGCCAGCAGAAATCGCCTCGAGCAGTACTTC CASRNRLEQYF
TRBJ2-1 few TRBV5-1 TRBD1 TGCGCCAGCAGCTTGGGGAGACAGGGGCCCTACAATGAGCAGTTCTTC CASSLGRQGPYNEQFF
TRBJ2-1 few TRBV5-1 TRBD2 TGCGCCAGCAGCTCCTCCGGCCTAGCGGGAGGGTCTTCCTACAATGAGCAGTTCTTC CASSSSGLAGGSSYNEQFF
TRBJ2-1 - TRBV24-1 TRBD1 TGTGCCACCAGTGACCATACAGGGGGCGTTGGCAATGAGCAGTTCTTC CATSDHTGGVGNEQFF
TRBJ2-1 many TRBV5-1 TRBD2 TGCGCCAGCAGCTTGGAGCCAGCGGGGGGCAATGAGCAGTTCTTC CASSLEPAGGNEQFF
TRBJ1-2 few TRBV9 - TGTGCCAGCAGCCAAGGGGGATCCGATGGCTACACCTTC CASSQGGSDGYTF
TRBJ1-6 few TRBV9 - TGTGCCAGCAGCCCCTGGGACACAAATTCACCCCTCCACTTT CASSPWDTNSPLHF
TRBJ2-2 - TRBV4-1 TRBD2 TGCGCCAGCAGCCAAGATCGGGGGGGCCAGTACAACACCGGGGAGCTGTTTTTT CASSQDRGGQYNTGELFF
TRBJ2-3 few TRBV5-1 TRBD2 TGCGCCAGCAGCTTTCCCCGGGATGGGGGAGGGCCTACAGATACGCAGTATTTT CASSFPRDGGGPTDTQYF
TRBJ2-2 few TRBV6-2/TRBV6-3 - TGTGCCAGCAGTTATAGCGGGAACACCGGGGAGCTGTTTTTT CASSYSGNTGELFF
TRBJ2-1 few TRBV7-9 - TGTGCCAGCAGCTCAGTGGGGGACCCTTCCTACAATGAGCAGTTCTTC CASSSVGDPSYNEQFF
TRBJ1-5 many TRBV19 - TGTGCCAGTAGGAATATAAGGGATAGCAATCAGCCCCAGCATTTT CASRNIRDSNQPQHF
TRBJ2-7 - TRBV6-2/TRBV6-3 - TGTGCCAGCAGTTACTCGGTTGACATCTCCACCTACGAGCAGTACTTC CASSYSVDISTYEQYF
TRBJ2-3 - TRBV27 - TGTGCCAGCAGTTTGATGGCCCTAGGCACAGATACGCAGTATTTT CASSLMALGTDTQYF
TRBJ2-7 - TRBV7-2 TRBD1 TGTGCCAGCAGCTTAGCTGGGACAGGGGAGTACGAGCAGTACTTC CASSLAGTGEYEQYF
TRBJ2-7 - TRBV29-1 - TGCAGCGCGCTGGGGGCGGACCCCTCACCCTACGAGCAGTACTTC CSALGADPSPYEQYF
TRBJ2-6 few TRBV30 - TGTGCCTGGAGTGAGGACAGCTACTCTGGGGCCAACGTCCTGACTTTC CAWSEDSYSGANVLTF
TRBJ2-7 few TRBV9 - TGTGCCAGCAGCGTAGACTTGAGAGGCTACGAGCAGTACTTC CASSVDLRGYEQYF
TRBJ2-3 many TRBV9 - TGTGCCAGCAGCGGGACTCTCCCCGGAGATACGCAGTATTTT CASSGTLPGDTQYF
TRBJ1-1 - TRBV19 TRBD1 TGTGCCAGTAGCTCTTTCAGGGGGCAAACTGAAGCTTTCTTT CASSSFRGQTEAFF
TRBJ2-6 few TRBV2 - TGTGCCAGCAGCCAAGGGACTTCCAGCTCTGGGGCCAACGTCCTGACTTTC CASSQGTSSSGANVLTF
TRBJ2-1 - TRBV5-6 - - CASSLVVGLGSEFF
TRBJ1-1 few TRBV7-3 - TGTGCCAGCAGCTTAGGGTTTCGCGCTGAAGCTTTCTTT CASSLGFRAEAFF
TRBJ1-2 - TRBV6-5 - TGTGCCAGCAGTACGACCCGCTCAGAGGGCTACACCTTC CASSTTRSEGYTF
TRBJ2-1 - TRBV3-1 - TGTGCCAGCAGCCAGGGCCTTGCAGGAAGCTCCTACAATGAGCAGTTCTTC CASSQGLAGSSYNEQFF
TRBJ1-5 - TRBV2 TRBD1 TGTGCCAGCAGTGGGACAGGGAACCCGCAGCCCCAGCATTTT CASSGTGNPQPQHF
TRBJ1-1 - TRBV12-5 TRBD1 TGTGCTAGTGGTTTCGAAGTGGGGGACAGGGGGCAAAACACTGAAGCTTTCTTT CASGFEVGDRGQNTEAFF
TRBJ2-7 few TRBV12-3/TRBV12-4 - TGTGCCAGCAGTTTGATGGGGGCCTACGAGCAGTACTTC CASSLMGAYEQYF
TRBJ2-5 - TRBV15 - TGTGCCACCAGCAGAGCTCTGGGGGTCGGAGAGACCCAGTACTTC CATSRALGVGETQYF
TRBJ2-3 - TRBV20-1 TRBD2 TGCAGTGCTAGAGAGTACGGCCCCGGTAGGCTAGCGGTCACAGATACGCAGTATTTT CSAREYGPGRLAVTDTQYF